This T cell receptor (beta chain) was sequenced for a study of identical twins. Study findings and constraints: Researchers caution that invariant MAIT and iNKT cells could partly confound zero-insertion analyses. The study based its conclusions on cross-sectional statistical analysis and did not follow the same donors.

The CDR3 is made up of 13 amino acids. Germline V CDR1 and CDR2: SGHRS, YFSETQ. The V and J ends lost 5 bases and 3 bases respectively, with 11 bases between them. Concerning this clonotype itself: Its antigen is not known.

In TCRdb, the 5' RACE reads were re-called with MiXCR into one record per CDR3 protein. The table has roughly 710,000 distinct CDR3 sequences, 6.1% seen once; the top ten hold roughly 2%. There were only healthy Caucasians among the donors. Sample: naive T cells sorted from blood. The chain has TRBV5-1 and TRBJ2-5; no firm D call. This TCR was sampled from a man between 18 and 35 years old in good health. Here the CDR3 reads CASRQPGKETQYF. The DNA of the CDR3 is TGCGCCAGCAGACAGCCCGGAAAAGAGACCCAGTACTTC.